This is a list of T cell receptor beta chains from one sample in a study of blood T cell repertoires in COVID-19. Here immunoSEQ multiplex PCR was the method, and the copy in TCRdb shows in-frame clones only, minus some. The repertoire has about 400,000 clones, 80% to 90% of them found once; the top ten carry approximately 1.9%. Material: PBMCs or T cells enriched from blood (not recorded which). Source of these receptors: a man aged 35-49 years in a cohort exposed to, infected with or recovered from COVID-19 (not recorded which). The CDR3 runs from the conserved cysteine through the conserved F or W. Fields, in order: D gene, V gene, clone size, J gene, CDR3 protein, CDR3 DNA. A D gene is named only where the DNA matches it firmly. For some rows the clone size is stated as once, few or many, or as a class when expanded; others skip it.

TRBD2	TRBV13	.	TRBJ2-2	CASSLVAGGHTGELFF	TGTGCCAGCAGCTTAGTGGCGGGAGGCCACACCGGGGAGCTGTTTTTT
TRBD2	TRBV29-1	.	TRBJ2-1	CSVGQGLANNEQFF	TGCAGCGTTGGCCAAGGACTAGCCAACAATGAGCAGTTCTTC
.	TRBV28	few	TRBJ1-2	CASSLPTEGYTF	TGTGCCAGCAGTTTACCGACAGAAGGCTACACCTTC
TRBD1	TRBV11-2	.	TRBJ1-5	CASSPGTARGQPQHF	TGTGCCAGCAGCCCAGGGACAGCTCGGGGTCAGCCCCAGCATTTT
.	TRBV13	.	TRBJ2-2	CASSRNRGSGELFF	TGTGCCAGCAGCAGAAATCGGGGTTCCGGGGAGCTGTTTTTT
.	TRBV6-6	few	TRBJ1-6	CASSYGGSSYNSPLHF	TGTGCCAGCAGTTATGGGGGGAGCTCCTATAATTCACCCCTCCACTTT
.	TRBV15	.	TRBJ1-2	CATSGGAANYGYTF	TGTGCCACCAGCGGGGGGGCAGCTAACTATGGCTACACCTTC
TRBD1	TRBV29-1	.	TRBJ2-7	CSVETGGVYEQYF	TGCAGCGTTGAGACAGGGGGCGTTTACGAGCAGTACTTC
.	TRBV10-3	.	TRBJ2-5	CAIKASETQYF	TGTGCCATCAAAGCGAGCGAGACCCAGTACTTC
TRBD1	TRBV3-1/TRBV3-2	.	TRBJ2-2	CASSQTGGGTGELFF	TGTGCCAGCAGCCAGACAGGGGGCGGAACCGGGGAGCTGTTTTTT
TRBD1	TRBV18	.	TRBJ2-7	CASSRDSTYEQYF	TGTGCCAGCTCAAGGGACAGTACCTACGAGCAGTACTTC
TRBD2	TRBV3-1/TRBV3-2	.	TRBJ2-7	CASSHLTSGEYEQYF	TGTGCCAGCAGCCACCTGACTAGCGGAGAGTACGAGCAGTACTTC
.	TRBV5-4	.	TRBJ2-4	CASSLPAGIAKNIQYF	TGTGCCAGCAGCTTGCCCGCGGGTATAGCCAAAAACATTCAGTACTTC
TRBD1	TRBV19	.	TRBJ1-1	CASSPQGADTEAFF	TGTGCCAGTAGTCCCCAGGGGGCGGACACTGAAGCTTTCTTT
TRBD1	TRBV9	.	TRBJ2-1	CASSSGGQTNEQFF	TGTGCCAGCAGCTCAGGGGGTCAGACTAATGAGCAGTTCTTC
.	TRBV28	.	TRBJ1-4	CASSFRDEKLFF	TGTGCCAGCAGTTTTCGGGATGAAAAACTGTTTTTT
TRBD1	TRBV5-1	.	TRBJ2-2	CASTTGTGRAGELFF	TGCGCCAGCACCACCGGGACAGGGCGCGCCGGGGAGCTGTTTTTT
.	TRBV3-1/TRBV3-2	.	TRBJ1-1	CASSSQNRDNTEAFF	TGTGCCAGCAGCTCCCAAAACAGGGATAACACTGAAGCTTTCTTT
TRBD1	TRBV13	.	TRBJ1-5	CASSLGGGTGGLSQPQHF	TGTGCCAGCAGCTTAGGAGGGGGGACAGGGGGCCTCAGTCAGCCCCAGCATTTT
TRBD2	TRBV7-2	.	TRBJ2-1	CASSLTSGRGVEQFF	TGTGCCAGCAGCTTGACTAGCGGGAGGGGTGTTGAGCAGTTCTTC
TRBD1	TRBV18	.	TRBJ2-7	CASSPVDRGLYEQYF	TGTGCCAGCTCACCAGTAGACAGGGGGTTGTACGAGCAGTACTTC
.	TRBV13	.	TRBJ1-4	CASSVRDAGGEKLFF	TGTGCCAGCAGCGTTAGGGATGCGGGTGGTGAAAAACTGTTTTTT
TRBD1	TRBV14	few	TRBJ1-2	CASSPTGTYGYTF	TGTGCCAGCAGCCCGACAGGGACCTATGGCTACACCTTC
TRBD1	TRBV15	.	TRBJ1-2	CATSRGTGGDYGYTF	TGTGCCACCAGCAGAGGGACAGGGGGAGACTATGGCTACACCTTC
.	TRBV7-9	.	TRBJ1-1	CASSPDTDTEAFF	TGTGCCAGCAGCCCCGACACGGACACTGAAGCTTTCTTT
.	TRBV6-4	.	TRBJ1-4	CASRPVRGGIEKLFF	TGTGCCAGCAGACCGGTAAGGGGGGGGATTGAAAAACTGTTTTTT
TRBD2	TRBV5-1	.	TRBJ2-1	CASSSTSGRSSEQFF	TGCGCCAGCAGCTCCACTAGCGGGAGGTCCTCGGAGCAGTTCTTC
TRBD2	TRBV7-9	.	TRBJ2-3	CASSLWLGKREGLQDTQYF	TGTGCCAGCAGCTTATGGTTGGGGAAGCGGGAGGGCCTTCAAGATACGCAGTATTTT
.	TRBV18	.	TRBJ2-2	CASSPRLSPRMDTGELFF	TGTGCCAGCTCACCACGCCTCAGCCCGAGGATGGACACCGGGGAGCTGTTTTTT
.	TRBV7-6	.	TRBJ2-1	CASSLVPGSDNEQFF	TGTGCCAGCAGCTTAGTCCCGGGATCGGACAATGAGCAGTTCTTC
TRBD1	TRBV28	.	TRBJ2-2	CASSQGQGITGELFF	TGTGCCAGCAGCCAAGGACAGGGGATCACCGGGGAGCTGTTTTTT
TRBD2	TRBV27	once	TRBJ2-7	CASSLFAGGISYEQYF	TGTGCCAGCAGTTTATTTGCGGGAGGGATCTCCTACGAGCAGTACTTC
.	TRBV11-2	.	TRBJ1-5	CASSLEGGQPQHF	TGTGCCAGCAGCTTGGAGGGTGGCCAGCCCCAGCATTTT
TRBD1	TRBV28	.	TRBJ1-2	CASTRTGLRGYTF	TGTGCCAGCACCCGGACAGGGCTGCGCGGCTACACCTTC
.	TRBV11-3	many	TRBJ1-4	CASSLGKRDLVLDEKLFF	TGTGCCAGCAGCTTAGGGAAGCGGGATTTAGTCCTCGATGAAAAACTGTTTTTT
TRBD2	TRBV3-1/TRBV3-2	.	TRBJ2-1	CASSQGTSGWKYNEQFF	TGTGCCAGCAGCCAAGGGACTAGCGGGTGGAAATACAATGAGCAGTTCTTC
.	TRBV19	.	TRBJ1-5	CASSISENSNQPQHF	TGTGCCAGTAGTATATCGGAGAATAGCAATCAGCCCCAGCATTTT
.	TRBV6-1	.	TRBJ1-4	CASSDKGATNEKLFF	TGTGCCAGCAGTGATAAGGGGGCAACTAATGAAAAACTGTTTTTT
TRBD2	TRBV7-9	.	TRBJ2-2	CASSFRLAGRNTGELFF	TGTGCCAGCAGCTTTCGACTAGCGGGACGAAACACCGGGGAGCTGTTTTTT
.	TRBV25-1	.	TRBJ1-2	CASSELQLAGYTF	TGTGCCAGCAGTGAATTACAGTTGGCCGGCTACACCTTC
.	TRBV5-3	.	TRBJ2-3	CARSLDSLDTQYF	TGTGCCAGAAGCTTGGACAGTTTAGATACGCAGTATTTT
.	TRBV7-9	.	TRBJ2-3	CASSSLAAGVSTDTQYF	TGTGCCAGCTCATCCCTGGCGGCGGGCGTTAGCACAGATACGCAGTATTTT
.	TRBV9	once	TRBJ1-6	CASSVDPGNNSPLHF	TGTGCCAGCAGCGTAGATCCAGGAAATAATTCACCCCTCCACTTT
.	TRBV30	.	TRBJ1-3	CAWRSSGLLGNTIYF	TGTGCCTGGAGGTCTTCAGGGTTGCTTGGAAACACCATATATTTT